Shown below are 17 T cell receptor beta chains from a single sample sequenced in a study of regulatory T cells in long-lasting Graves disease. Arm-PCR with iRepertoire HTBI primers amplified the CDR3 regions for these TCR beta libraries. Each CDR3 protein is one row after TCRdb ran MiXCR on the multiplex PCR reads. The table includes some 320,000 distinct CDR3 sequences, over 15% detected once. Time point meaning: newly diagnosed GD, antithyroid drugs for less than 3 months. RNA extracted from PBMCs served as the sequencing template. The input for sequencing was peripheral blood mononuclear cells (PBMCs), taken at new diagnosis, from a patient treated with antithyroid drugs. The source of these receptors is a female donor with Graves disease.

This clonotype was counted at least ten times. V usage is TRBV6-2 or TRBV6-3 and J usage is TRBJ1-2; a weak D match, TRBD1 (6 bases). Germline V CDR1 and CDR2: MNHEY, SVGEGT. Trimming removed 6 bases from V and 5 bases from J, with 19 bases in between. This CDR3 spans 15 amino acids. The CDR3 bases are TGTGCCAGCAGCCTGGACAGAGCCGCGTTGTATGGCTACACCTTC. This gives the protein CASSLDRAALYGYTF.

This clonotype has a handful of counts. The chain couples TRBV9 to TRBJ2-7, with 7 bases aligning to TRBD2. The V gene end was trimmed by 7 bases and the J gene end by 4 bases; junction bases not matched to a gene: 14. Looked up from germline, CDR1 is SGDLS and CDR2 is YYNGEE. The CDR3 is made up of 15 amino acids. CDR3 in amino acids: CASGTEAGASYEQYF. CDR3 DNA sequence: TGTGCCAGCGGAACGGAGGCGGGAGCTTCTTACGAGCAGTACTTC.

This clonotype was seen at least ten times. V is TRBV28 and J is TRBJ2-7; 7 bases line up with TRBD2. J was trimmed by 7 bases and V by 8 bases; bases with no gene match: 14. CDR1 and CDR2 from the germline V gene are MDHEN and SYDVKM. This CDR3 is 14 amino acids long. CDR3 sequence (DNA): TGTGCCAGCGTACCTCAAGCGGGAACGAGAGAGCAGTACTTC. Translation gives CASVPQAGTREQYF. The entire variable domain, with the rest obtained from reference TRBV28 and TRBJ2-7, is as follows: DVKVTQSSRYLVKRTGEKVFLECVQDMDHENMFWYRQDPGLGLRLIYFSYDVKMKEKGDIPEGYSVSREKKERFSLILESASTNQTSMYLCASVPQAGTREQYFGPGTRLTVT.

This clonotype was picked up many times. The chain joins TRBV6-5 to TRBJ2-1; D unresolved. V lost 2 bases, J lost 0 bases, and 14 bases lay in between. This CDR3 contains 17 residues. The germline CDR1 and CDR2 sequences are MNHEY and SVGAGI. The CDR3 loop reads CASSYNPLQSSYNEQFF. CDR3 nucleotide sequence: TGTGCCAGCAGTTACAATCCATTGCAGAGCTCCTACAATGAGCAGTTCTTC.

This clonotype was recorded many times. The chain joins TRBV2 to TRBJ2-5, with a weak D call TRBD2 (6 bases). The germline CDR1 and CDR2 sequences are SNHLY and FYNNEI. V was trimmed by 8 bases and J by 5 bases, leaving 12 bases between them. This CDR3 contains 12 residues. Here the CDR3 DNA reads TGTGCCAGCGGGGACTTGGCGGAGACCCAGTACTTC. It specifies CASGDLAETQYF.

The sample holds many counts of this clonotype. V is TRBV27 and J is TRBJ1-5; D gene unclear. CDR1 is MNHEY and CDR2 is SMNVEV in the germline V gene (reference sequence). V lost 2 bases and J lost 3, with 8 bases in between. This CDR3 has 14 residues. In DNA form, the CDR3 reads TGTGCCAGCAGTTTAGCGGGTCCCAATCAGCCCCAGCATTTT. This codes for CASSLAGPNQPQHF.

Written as DNA, the CDR3 is TGCGCCAGCAGTGAGAAGGTGGACTCTTCTCCGTTTGAGCAGTTCTTC. Residues: CASSEKVDSSPFEQFF. The genes are TRBV10-1 and TRBJ2-1, with D possibly being TRBD2 (5 bases). The germline V and J ends were trimmed by 2 bases and 9 bases, with 20 bases remaining between them. This CDR3 is built from 16 residues. Germline assignment: CDR1 WNHNN and CDR2 SYGVQD (reference sequence).

The chain combines TRBV20-1 with TRBJ1-1; possibly TRBD1 for D (5 bases). V lost 4 bases to trimming and J lost 3 bases, with 12 bases between them. Per germline, CDR1 DFQATT and CDR2 SNEGSKA (reference sequence). The CDR3 is 13 amino acids. The CDR3, as DNA: TGCAGTGCTAAATTGGGGGTCCACACTGAAGCTTTCTTT. Its translation is CSAKLGVHTEAFF.

The chain joins TRBV11-2 to TRBJ2-1, with D perhaps matching TRBD2 (6 bases). V was pared by 2 bases and J by 5 bases, with 10 bases between. The V gene's germline CDR1 is SGHAT and CDR2 FQNNGV. The CDR3 consists of 14 residues. Written as DNA, the CDR3 is TGTGCCAGCAGCTTACGCGGGGCAAACAATGAGCAGTTCTTC. Its protein is CASSLRGANNEQFF.

This clonotype was detected ten times or more. This chain uses TRBV20-1 with TRBJ2-3, with 10 bases aligning to TRBD1. The germline CDR1 and CDR2 sequences are DFQATT and SNEGSKA (reference sequence). J lost 7 bases, V lost 0 bases, and 10 bases had no gene match. This CDR3 region has 16 residues. In nucleotides, the CDR3 is TGCAGTGCTAGAGATCCGGACAGGGGGGTTCGGAATACGCAGTATTTT. It is translated as CSARDPDRGVRNTQYF.

This clonotype was seen ten or more times. The chain carries TRBV14 and TRBJ1-4; unclear D gene. V was shortened by 3 bases and J by 7 bases, with 9 bases between the two germline ends. Germline CDR1 SGHDN, CDR2 FVKESK. This CDR3 comprises 13 residues. The CDR3 DNA sequence: TGTGCCAGCAGCCACCGGGTGGGTGAAAAACTGTTTTTT. The encoded protein is CASSHRVGEKLFF.

This clonotype was detected many times. This rearrangement joins TRBV5-1 to TRBJ2-5; the match to TRBD1 covers 10 bases. With 4 bases clipped from V and 2 bases from J, the junction kept 8 bases outside the gene matches. Germline CDR1 reads SGHRS; CDR2 reads YFSETQ. The CDR3 extends over 16 amino acids. The CDR3 loop reads CASSGGQGSTQETQYF. CDR3 DNA sequence: TGCGCCAGCAGCGGGGGACAGGGGTCTACTCAAGAGACCCAGTACTTC. Variable domain in full (rest from reference TRBV5-1 and TRBJ2-5): KAGVTQTPRYLIKTRGQQVTLSCSPISGHRSVSWYQQTPGQGLQFLFEYFSETQRNKGNFPGRFSGRQFSNSRSEMNVSTLELGDSALYLCASSGGQGSTQETQYFGPGTRLLVL.

This clonotype came up many times. The V gene is TRBV7-9, the J gene TRBJ2-2; D is undetermined. CDR1 is SEHNR and CDR2 is FQNEAQ in the germline V gene (reference sequence). Trimming took off 6 bases at V and 13 bases at J, with 15 bases between the two ends. The CDR3 contains 12 residues. CDR3 loop: CASSSDLIGLFF. The CDR3 DNA is TGTGCCAGCAGTTCCGACCTGATTGGGCTGTTTTTT.

The J gene is TRBJ2-2, the V gene TRBV19; D uncertain. This CDR3 comprises 16 residues. Germline assignment: CDR1 LNHDA and CDR2 SQIVND (reference sequence). Trimming cost V 1 base and J 1 base, with 10 bases left between them. CDR3 nucleotide sequence: TGTGCCAGTAGTATAGGGTGGGCGGAGAACACCGGGGAGCTGTTTTTT. Amino acids: CASSIGWAENTGELFF.

In this sample, this clonotype turned up many times. The rearrangement links TRBV11-3 to TRBJ2-3; 10 nucleotides agree with TRBD2. Germline V CDR1 and CDR2: SGHNT, YENEEA. The CDR3 spans 16 residues. V trimming: 0 bases; J trimming: 5 bases; junction bases outside the gene matches: 5. The CDR3 DNA is TGTGCCAGCAGCTTAGATGGCCTAGCGGGAGTAGATACGCAGTATTTT. It translates to CASSLDGLAGVDTQYF.

This chain links TRBV6-1 with TRBJ1-5; TRBD1 aligns across 9 bases. In germline, CDR1 is MNHNS, CDR2 SASEGT. J was trimmed by 3 bases and V by 7 bases; bases with no gene match: 16. CDR3 length: 18 amino acids. The CDR3: CASNYKPGQGSINQPQHF. In nucleotides, the CDR3 is TGTGCCAGCAACTATAAACCGGGACAGGGTTCAATCAATCAGCCCCAGCATTTT.

Ten or more counts support this clonotype. This chain uses TRBV9 with TRBJ2-1; 7 bases fit TRBD2. Germline CDR1 reads SGDLS; CDR2 reads YYNGEE. The CDR3 covers 15 residues. J was trimmed by 7 bases and V by 0 bases; bases with no gene match: 7. CDR3: CASSVGGGSLNEQFF. As DNA, the CDR3 is TGTGCCAGCAGCGTAGGTGGCGGGAGCTTGAATGAGCAGTTCTTC.